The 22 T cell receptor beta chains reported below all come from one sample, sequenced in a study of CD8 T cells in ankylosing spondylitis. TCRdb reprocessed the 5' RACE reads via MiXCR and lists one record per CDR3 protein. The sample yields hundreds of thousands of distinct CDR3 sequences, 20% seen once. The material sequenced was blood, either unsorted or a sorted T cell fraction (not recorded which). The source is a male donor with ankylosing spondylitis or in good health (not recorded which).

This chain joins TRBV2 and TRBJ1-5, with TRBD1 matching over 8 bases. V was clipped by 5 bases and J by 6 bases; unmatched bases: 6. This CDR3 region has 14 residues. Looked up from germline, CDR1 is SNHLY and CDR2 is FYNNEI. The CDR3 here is CASSPGQGSQPQHF. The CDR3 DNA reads TGTGCCAGCAGTCCCGGACAGGGAAGTCAGCCCCAGCATTTT. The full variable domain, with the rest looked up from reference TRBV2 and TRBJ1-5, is EPEVTQTPSHQVTQMGQEVILRCVPISNHLYFYWYRQILGQKVEFLVSFYNNEISEKSEIFDDQFSVERPDGSNFTLKIRSTKLEDSAMYFCASSPGQGSQPQHFGDGTRLSIL.

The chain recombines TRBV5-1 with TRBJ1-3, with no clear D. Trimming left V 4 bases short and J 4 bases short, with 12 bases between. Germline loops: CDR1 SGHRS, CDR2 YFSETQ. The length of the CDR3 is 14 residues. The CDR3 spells CASSGGLGGNTIYF. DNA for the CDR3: TGCGCCAGCAGCGGCGGCCTGGGGGGAAACACCATATATTTT.

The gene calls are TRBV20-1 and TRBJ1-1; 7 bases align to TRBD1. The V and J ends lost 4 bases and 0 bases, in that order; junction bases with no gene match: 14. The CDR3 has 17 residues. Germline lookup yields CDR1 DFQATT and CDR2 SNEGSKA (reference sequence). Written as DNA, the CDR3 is TGCAGTGCTATTCCAAGGGGACAGCTGGCGGTGAACACTGAAGCTTTCTTT. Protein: CSAIPRGQLAVNTEAFF.

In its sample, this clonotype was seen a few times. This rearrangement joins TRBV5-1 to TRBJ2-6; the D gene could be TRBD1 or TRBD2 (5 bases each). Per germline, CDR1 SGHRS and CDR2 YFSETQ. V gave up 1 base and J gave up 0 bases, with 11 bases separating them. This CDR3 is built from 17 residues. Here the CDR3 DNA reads TGCGCCAGCAGCTTGTCGGCAGGGACCTCTGGGGCCAACGTCCTGACTTTC. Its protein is CASSLSAGTSGANVLTF.

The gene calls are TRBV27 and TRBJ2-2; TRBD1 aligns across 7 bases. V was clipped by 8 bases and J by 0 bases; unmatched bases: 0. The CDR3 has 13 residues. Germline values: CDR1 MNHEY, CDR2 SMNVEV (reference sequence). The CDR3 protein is CASQGANTGELFF. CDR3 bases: TGTGCCAGCCAGGGGGCGAACACCGGGGAGCTGTTTTTT.

The CDR3 is CASSLDPVSGNTIYF. In DNA form, the CDR3 reads TGCGCCAGCAGCTTGGATCCGGTCTCTGGAAACACCATATATTTT. V gene TRBV5-1 combines with J gene TRBJ1-3, with D uncertain. Germline V gives CDR1 SGHRS, CDR2 YFSETQ. V lost 0 bases and J 0 bases, leaving 7 bases between the germline ends. The CDR3 consists of 15 residues.

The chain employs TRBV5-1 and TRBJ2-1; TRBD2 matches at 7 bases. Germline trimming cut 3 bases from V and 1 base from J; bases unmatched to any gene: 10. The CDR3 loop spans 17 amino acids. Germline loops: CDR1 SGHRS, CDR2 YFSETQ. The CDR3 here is CASSWLASGRSYNEQFF. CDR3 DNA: TGCGCCAGCAGCTGGTTGGCTAGCGGACGATCCTACAATGAGCAGTTCTTC.

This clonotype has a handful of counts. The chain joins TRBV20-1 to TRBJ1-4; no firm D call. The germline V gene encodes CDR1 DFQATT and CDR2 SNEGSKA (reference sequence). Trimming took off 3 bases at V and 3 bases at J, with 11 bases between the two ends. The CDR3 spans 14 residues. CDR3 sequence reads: CSASLGQANEKLFF. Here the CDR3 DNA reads TGCAGTGCTAGTCTAGGTCAGGCTAATGAAAAACTGTTTTTT.

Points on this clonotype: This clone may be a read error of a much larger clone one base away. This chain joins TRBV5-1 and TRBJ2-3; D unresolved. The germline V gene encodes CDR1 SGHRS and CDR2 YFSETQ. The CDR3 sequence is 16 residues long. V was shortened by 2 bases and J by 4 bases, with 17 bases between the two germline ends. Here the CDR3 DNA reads TGCGCCAGCAGCTTCGGTCAGGTGCAGAGAGCAGATACGCAGTATTTT. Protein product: CASSFGQVQRADTQYF.

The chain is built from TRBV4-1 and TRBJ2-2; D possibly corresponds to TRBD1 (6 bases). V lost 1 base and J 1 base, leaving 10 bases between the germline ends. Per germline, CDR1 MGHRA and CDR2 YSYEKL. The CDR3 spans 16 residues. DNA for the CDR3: TGCGCCAGCAGCCAAGGGGACACCATGAACACCGGGGAGCTGTTTTTT. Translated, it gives CASSQGDTMNTGELFF.

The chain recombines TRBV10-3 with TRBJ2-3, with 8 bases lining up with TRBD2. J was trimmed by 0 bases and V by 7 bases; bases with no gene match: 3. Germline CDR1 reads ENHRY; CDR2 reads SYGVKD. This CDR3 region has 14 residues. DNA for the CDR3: TGTGCCATCACAGCGGGGGTCAGCACAGATACGCAGTATTTT. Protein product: CAITAGVSTDTQYF.

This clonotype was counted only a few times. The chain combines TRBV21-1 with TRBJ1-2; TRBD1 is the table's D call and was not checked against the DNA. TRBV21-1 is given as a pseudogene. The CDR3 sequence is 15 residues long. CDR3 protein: CASSKSSLQGYGYTF. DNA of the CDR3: TGTGCCAGCAGCAAATCTTCGCTACAGGGCTATGGCTACACCTTC.

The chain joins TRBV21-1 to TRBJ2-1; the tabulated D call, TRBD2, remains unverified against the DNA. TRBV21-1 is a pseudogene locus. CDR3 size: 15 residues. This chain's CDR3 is CASGLAGDSYNEQFF. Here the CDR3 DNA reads TGTGCCAGTGGACTAGCGGGGGATTCCTACAATGAGCAGTTCTTC.

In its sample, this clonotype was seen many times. CDR3 loop: CASSQDAATVQETQYF. CDR3 bases: TGCGCCAGCAGCCAAGATGCCGCGACAGTTCAAGAGACCCAGTACTTC. This chain connects TRBV4-1 to TRBJ2-5, with a tentative D call TRBD1 (5 bases). The V gene's germline CDR1 is MGHRA and CDR2 YSYEKL. CDR3 size: 16 residues. The germline V and J ends were trimmed by 0 bases and 2 bases, with 13 bases remaining between them.

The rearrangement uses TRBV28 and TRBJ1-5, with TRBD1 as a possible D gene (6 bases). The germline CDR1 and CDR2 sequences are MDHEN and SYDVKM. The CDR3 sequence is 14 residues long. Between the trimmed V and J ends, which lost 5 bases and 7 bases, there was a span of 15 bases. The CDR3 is CASSQPRGRQPQHF. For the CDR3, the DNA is TGTGCCAGCAGTCAACCCAGGGGACGACAGCCCCAGCATTTT.

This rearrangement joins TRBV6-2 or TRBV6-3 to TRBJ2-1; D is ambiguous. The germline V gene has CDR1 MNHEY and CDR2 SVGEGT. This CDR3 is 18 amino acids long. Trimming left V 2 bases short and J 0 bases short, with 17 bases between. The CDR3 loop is CASSYEGAGRSSYNEQFF. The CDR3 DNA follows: TGTGCCAGCAGTTACGAAGGAGCAGGTCGGAGCTCCTACAATGAGCAGTTCTTC.

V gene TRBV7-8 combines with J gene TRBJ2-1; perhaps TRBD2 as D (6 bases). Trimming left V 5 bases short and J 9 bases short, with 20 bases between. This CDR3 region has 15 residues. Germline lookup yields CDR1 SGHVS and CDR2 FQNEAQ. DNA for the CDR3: TGTGCCAGCAGCCCCAAGGAGGGCAGGTTTACTGAGCAGTTCTTC. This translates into CASSPKEGRFTEQFF. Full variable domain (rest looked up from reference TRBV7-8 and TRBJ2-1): GAGVSQSPRYKVAKRGQDVALRCDPISGHVSLFWYQQALGQGPEFLTYFQNEAQLDKSGLPSDRFFAERPEGSVSTLKIQRTQQEDSAVYLCASSPKEGRFTEQFFGPGTRLTVL.

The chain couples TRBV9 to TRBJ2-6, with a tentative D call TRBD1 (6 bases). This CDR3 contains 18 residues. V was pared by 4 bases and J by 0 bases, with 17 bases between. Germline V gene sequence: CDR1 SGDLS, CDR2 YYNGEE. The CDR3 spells CASSSTGMWGSGANVLTF. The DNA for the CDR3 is TGTGCCAGCAGCTCGACAGGCATGTGGGGCTCTGGGGCCAACGTCCTGACTTTC.

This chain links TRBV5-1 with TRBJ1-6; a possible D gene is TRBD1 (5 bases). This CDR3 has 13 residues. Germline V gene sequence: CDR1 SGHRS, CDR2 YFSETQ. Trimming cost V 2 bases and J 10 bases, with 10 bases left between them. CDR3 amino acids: CASSLGEVSPLHF. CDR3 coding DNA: TGCGCCAGCAGCTTAGGGGAGGTCTCACCCCTCCACTTT.

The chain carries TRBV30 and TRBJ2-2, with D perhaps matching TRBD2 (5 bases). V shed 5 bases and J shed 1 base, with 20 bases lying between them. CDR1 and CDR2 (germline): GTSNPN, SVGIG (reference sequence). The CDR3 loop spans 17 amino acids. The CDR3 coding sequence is TGTGCCTGGGCTACATCCCGAGCGGTACTGAACACCGGGGAGCTGTTTTTT. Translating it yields CAWATSRAVLNTGELFF.

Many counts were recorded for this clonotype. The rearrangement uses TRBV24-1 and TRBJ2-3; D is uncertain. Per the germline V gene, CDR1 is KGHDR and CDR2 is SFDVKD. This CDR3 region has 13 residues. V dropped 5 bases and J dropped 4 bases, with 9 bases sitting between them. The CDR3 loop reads CATSVPGSDTQYF. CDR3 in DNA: TGTGCCACCAGTGTCCCTGGATCAGATACGCAGTATTTT.

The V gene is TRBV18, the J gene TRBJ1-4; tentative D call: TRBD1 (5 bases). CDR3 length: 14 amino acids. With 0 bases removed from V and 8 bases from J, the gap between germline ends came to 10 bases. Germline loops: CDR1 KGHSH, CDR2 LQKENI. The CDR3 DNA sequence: TGTGCCAGCTCACCACCGGGGGGAAGAGAAAAACTGTTTTTT. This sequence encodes CASSPPGGREKLFF.